A selection of T cell receptor beta chains follows, all from one sample in a study of control samples from healthy donors and cancer patients. Profiling relied on immunoSEQ multiplex PCR, and the TCRdb table lists in-frame clones only, not all of them. The sample lists under 200,000 clones; roughly 90% were seen once. The sample comprised blood. Source of these receptors: a woman younger than 45 in good health. The CDR3 runs from the conserved cysteine through the conserved F or W. The D gene is left open where the match is weak. Part of the rows lack a size; the others show once, few, many or a class for expanded clones.

D gene: NA; J gene: TRBJ2-1; clone size: NA; V gene: TRBV3-1/TRBV3-2; CDR3 protein: CASSQEYGGREQFF; CDR3 DNA: TGTGCCAGCAGCCAAGAATATGGTGGGAGGGAGCAGTTCTTC
D gene: NA; J gene: TRBJ1-2; clone size: NA; V gene: TRBV28; CDR3 protein: CASSVQGLANYGYTF; CDR3 DNA: TGTGCCAGCAGTGTCCAGGGACTAGCTAACTATGGCTACACCTTC
D gene: TRBD1; J gene: TRBJ1-3; clone size: NA; V gene: TRBV6-6; CDR3 protein: CASSLSGTGGPTSGNTIYF; CDR3 DNA: TGTGCCAGCAGTCTTTCCGGGACAGGGGGACCAACCTCTGGAAACACCATATATTTT
D gene: NA; J gene: TRBJ2-2; clone size: NA; V gene: TRBV6-5; CDR3 protein: CASRLDSYTGELFF; CDR3 DNA: TGTGCCAGCAGACTCGACTCCTACACCGGGGAGCTGTTTTTT
D gene: TRBD1; J gene: TRBJ1-2; clone size: NA; V gene: TRBV7-2; CDR3 protein: CASSLAAPGQGYGYTF; CDR3 DNA: TGTGCCAGCAGCTTAGCGGCCCCGGGACAGGGCTATGGCTACACCTTC
D gene: NA; J gene: TRBJ2-1; clone size: NA; V gene: TRBV11-3; CDR3 protein: CASSPRASYNEQFF; CDR3 DNA: TGTGCCAGCAGCCCGAGGGCCTCCTACAATGAGCAGTTCTTC
D gene: NA; J gene: TRBJ1-1; clone size: once; V gene: TRBV28; CDR3 protein: CASSTQSLAENTEAFF; CDR3 DNA: TGTGCCAGCAGTACGCAGAGTCTAGCAGAGAACACTGAAGCTTTCTTT
D gene: TRBD1; J gene: TRBJ1-5; clone size: NA; V gene: TRBV18; CDR3 protein: CASSPDSLDRQPQHF; CDR3 DNA: TGTGCCAGCTCACCCGACTCCTTGGACAGGCAGCCCCAGCATTTT
D gene: NA; J gene: TRBJ1-2; clone size: few; V gene: TRBV7-8; CDR3 protein: CASSLEGTAIWGYTF; CDR3 DNA: TGTGCCAGCAGCTTAGAGGGGACGGCCATTTGGGGCTACACCTTC
D gene: NA; J gene: TRBJ1-4; clone size: NA; V gene: TRBV19; CDR3 protein: CASRSQGPATNEKLFF; CDR3 DNA: TGTGCCAGTAGGTCGCAGGGGCCCGCAACTAATGAAAAACTGTTTTTT
D gene: TRBD1; J gene: TRBJ1-4; clone size: NA; V gene: TRBV19; CDR3 protein: CAIAGGANEKLFF; CDR3 DNA: TGTGCCATCGCAGGGGGCGCGAATGAAAAACTGTTTTTT
D gene: NA; J gene: TRBJ1-1; clone size: NA; V gene: TRBV4-2; CDR3 protein: CASSQRLDTEAFF; CDR3 DNA: TGTGCCAGCAGCCAAAGGCTAGACACTGAAGCTTTCTTT
D gene: NA; J gene: TRBJ2-7; clone size: NA; V gene: TRBV27; CDR3 protein: CASSLGLFTGEQYF; CDR3 DNA: TGTGCCAGCAGTTTGGGACTTTTCACGGGGGAGCAGTACTTC
D gene: NA; J gene: TRBJ1-6; clone size: NA; V gene: TRBV7-9; CDR3 protein: CASSRQDRFNSPLHF; CDR3 DNA: TGTGCCAGCAGCCGTCAAGACAGATTCAATTCACCCCTCCACTTT
D gene: NA; J gene: TRBJ2-7; clone size: once; V gene: TRBV10-3; CDR3 protein: CAISESLIYEQYF; CDR3 DNA: TGTGCCATCAGTGAGTCGTTGATCTACGAGCAGTACTTC
D gene: TRBD2; J gene: TRBJ2-1; clone size: NA; V gene: TRBV9; CDR3 protein: CASSGSGINEQFF; CDR3 DNA: TGCGCCAGCAGCGGAAGCGGGATAAATGAGCAGTTCTTC
D gene: NA; J gene: TRBJ1-4; clone size: NA; V gene: TRBV5-1; CDR3 protein: CASSLYSGEKLFF; CDR3 DNA: TGCGCCAGCAGCTTGTACTCGGGGGAAAAACTGTTTTTT
D gene: TRBD1; J gene: TRBJ1-4; clone size: NA; V gene: TRBV3-1/TRBV3-2; CDR3 protein: CASSQGPGTGGGKLFF; CDR3 DNA: TGTGCCAGCAGCCAAGGTCCCGGGACAGGGGGAGGAAAACTGTTTTTT
D gene: TRBD2; J gene: TRBJ2-1; clone size: once; V gene: TRBV6-2/TRBV6-3; CDR3 protein: CASSSLAGGANEQFF; CDR3 DNA: TGTGCCAGCAGTTCTTTAGCGGGAGGGGCCAATGAGCAGTTCTTC
D gene: TRBD2; J gene: TRBJ2-3; clone size: NA; V gene: TRBV6-4; CDR3 protein: CASSDQAGGGTDTQYF; CDR3 DNA: TGTGCCAGCAGTGACCAAGCGGGAGGTGGAACAGATACGCAGTATTTT
D gene: NA; J gene: TRBJ2-1; clone size: NA; V gene: TRBV7-2; CDR3 protein: CASSLGRGSYNEQFF; CDR3 DNA: TGTGCCAGCAGCTTAGGGCGGGGCTCCTACAATGAGCAGTTCTTC
D gene: NA; J gene: TRBJ1-5; clone size: NA; V gene: TRBV5-6; CDR3 protein: CASSFGPELKGNQPQHF; CDR3 DNA: TGTGCCAGCAGCTTCGGGCCAGAATTAAAAGGCAATCAGCCCCAGCATTTT
D gene: NA; J gene: TRBJ1-1; clone size: NA; V gene: TRBV2; CDR3 protein: CASSVHLNTEAFF; CDR3 DNA: TGTGCCAGCAGTGTACATTTGAACACTGAAGCTTTCTTT
D gene: NA; J gene: TRBJ2-7; clone size: NA; V gene: TRBV7-3; CDR3 protein: CASSLYSGYEQYF; CDR3 DNA: TGTGCCAGCAGCTTATATTCCGGTTACGAGCAGTACTTC
D gene: NA; J gene: TRBJ1-1; clone size: NA; V gene: TRBV10-2; CDR3 protein: CASKRDTEAFF; CDR3 DNA: TGCGCCAGCAAACGGGACACTGAAGCTTTCTTT
D gene: NA; J gene: TRBJ1-1; clone size: NA; V gene: TRBV11-1; CDR3 protein: CASTNPGQKAFF; CDR3 DNA: TGTGCCAGCACCAATCCGGGACAAAAAGCTTTCTTT
D gene: TRBD1; J gene: TRBJ1-6; clone size: few; V gene: TRBV28; CDR3 protein: CASSNRDRASPLHF; CDR3 DNA: TGTGCCAGCAGTAACCGGGACAGGGCTTCACCCCTCCACTTT
D gene: NA; J gene: TRBJ1-1; clone size: NA; V gene: TRBV12-2; CDR3 protein: CASRPKTGYTEAFF; CDR3 DNA: TGTGCAAGTCGCCCCAAAACAGGGTACACTGAAGCTTTCTTT
D gene: NA; J gene: TRBJ2-7; clone size: NA; V gene: TRBV2; CDR3 protein: CASSEYRSYEQYF; CDR3 DNA: TGTGCCAGCAGTGAATACAGATCCTACGAGCAGTACTTC
D gene: TRBD2; J gene: TRBJ2-3; clone size: NA; V gene: TRBV5-6; CDR3 protein: CASSFLSGLAITDTQYF; CDR3 DNA: TGTGCCAGCAGCTTTCTATCTGGACTAGCGATCACAGATACGCAGTATTTT
D gene: TRBD2; J gene: TRBJ2-5; clone size: NA; V gene: TRBV27; CDR3 protein: CASSLRLAGVGQETQYF; CDR3 DNA: TGTGCCAGCAGTTTAAGGCTAGCGGGAGTAGGACAAGAGACCCAGTACTTC
D gene: TRBD1; J gene: TRBJ1-4; clone size: NA; V gene: TRBV7-9; CDR3 protein: CASSWGRGIEKLFF; CDR3 DNA: TGTGCCAGCAGCTGGGGCAGGGGGATAGAAAAACTGTTTTTT
D gene: NA; J gene: TRBJ2-7; clone size: NA; V gene: TRBV4-2; CDR3 protein: CASSQVEGVGYEQYF; CDR3 DNA: TGTGCCAGCAGCCAAGTGGAAGGGGTAGGCTACGAGCAGTACTTC
D gene: NA; J gene: TRBJ1-2; clone size: NA; V gene: TRBV27; CDR3 protein: CASADSTKQGYGYTF; CDR3 DNA: TGTGCCAGCGCGGACAGCACCAAACAAGGCTATGGCTACACCTTC
D gene: NA; J gene: TRBJ1-1; clone size: NA; V gene: TRBV10-3; CDR3 protein: CAISDPGVANTEAFF; CDR3 DNA: TGTGCCATCAGTGACCCGGGGGTAGCGAACACTGAAGCTTTCTTT
D gene: NA; J gene: TRBJ2-7; clone size: few; V gene: TRBV6-1; CDR3 protein: CASSDNYEQYF; CDR3 DNA: TGTGCCAGCAGTGACAACTACGAGCAGTACTTC
D gene: TRBD1; J gene: TRBJ2-5; clone size: NA; V gene: TRBV3-1/TRBV3-2; CDR3 protein: CASKKGTGAQETQYF; CDR3 DNA: TGTGCCAGCAAAAAGGGGACAGGGGCCCAAGAGACCCAGTACTTC
D gene: NA; J gene: TRBJ1-2; clone size: NA; V gene: TRBV27; CDR3 protein: CASSPAEGYGYTF; CDR3 DNA: TGTGCCAGCAGTCCCGCGGAGGGCTATGGCTACACCTTC
D gene: NA; J gene: TRBJ1-1; clone size: once; V gene: TRBV29-1; CDR3 protein: CSVKSLTGLNTEAFF; CDR3 DNA: TGCAGCGTCAAATCCCTGACAGGCCTGAACACTGAAGCTTTCTTT
D gene: NA; J gene: TRBJ1-4; clone size: once; V gene: TRBV10-3; CDR3 protein: CAISPVQATNEKLFF; CDR3 DNA: TGTGCCATATCACCCGTGCAGGCAACTAATGAAAAACTGTTTTTT
D gene: NA; J gene: TRBJ2-1; clone size: NA; V gene: TRBV6-6; CDR3 protein: CASSWLRNEQFF; CDR3 DNA: TGTGCCAGCAGTTGGCTAAGGAATGAGCAGTTCTTC
D gene: NA; J gene: TRBJ2-2; clone size: NA; V gene: TRBV21-1; CDR3 protein: CASSKGEVSNTGELFF; CDR3 DNA: TGTGCCAGCAGCAAAGGGGAGGTGTCGAACACCGGGGAGCTGTTTTTT
D gene: NA; J gene: TRBJ2-1; clone size: NA; V gene: TRBV6-5; CDR3 protein: CASSYSWGNEQFF; CDR3 DNA: TGTGCCAGCAGTTACTCTTGGGGCAATGAGCAGTTCTTC
D gene: NA; J gene: TRBJ1-1; clone size: NA; V gene: TRBV10-1; CDR3 protein: CASREDSFTEAFF; CDR3 DNA: TGCGCCAGCAGGGAAGACAGCTTCACTGAAGCTTTCTTT